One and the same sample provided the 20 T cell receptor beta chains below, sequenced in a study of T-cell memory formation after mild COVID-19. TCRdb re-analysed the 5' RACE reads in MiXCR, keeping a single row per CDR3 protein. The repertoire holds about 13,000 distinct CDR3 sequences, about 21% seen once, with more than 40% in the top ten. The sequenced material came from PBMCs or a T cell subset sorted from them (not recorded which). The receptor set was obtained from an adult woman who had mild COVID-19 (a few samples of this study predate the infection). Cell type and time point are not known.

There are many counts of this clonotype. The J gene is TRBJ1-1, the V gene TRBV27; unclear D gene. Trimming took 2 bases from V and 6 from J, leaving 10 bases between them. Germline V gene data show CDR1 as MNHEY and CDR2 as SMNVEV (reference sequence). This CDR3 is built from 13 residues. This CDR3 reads CASSLRSGPEAFF. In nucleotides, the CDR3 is TGTGCCAGCAGTTTAAGGTCTGGGCCTGAAGCTTTCTTT.

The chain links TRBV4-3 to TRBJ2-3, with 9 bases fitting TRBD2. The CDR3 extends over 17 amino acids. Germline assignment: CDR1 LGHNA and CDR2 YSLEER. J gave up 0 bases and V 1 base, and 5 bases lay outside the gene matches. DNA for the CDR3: TGCGCCAGCAGCCAAGGGATAGCGGGGGAGAGCACAGATACGCAGTATTTT. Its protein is CASSQGIAGESTDTQYF.

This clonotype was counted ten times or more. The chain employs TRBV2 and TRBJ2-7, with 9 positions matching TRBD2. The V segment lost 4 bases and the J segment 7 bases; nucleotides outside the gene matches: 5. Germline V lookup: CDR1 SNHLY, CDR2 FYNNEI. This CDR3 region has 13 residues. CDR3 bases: TGTGCCAGCAGTGGCGGGAGGGCCGGGGAGCAGTACTTC. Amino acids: CASSGGRAGEQYF.

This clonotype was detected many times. The CDR3 DNA reads TGTGCCAGCACTCCTACCCAGGACACTGAAGCTTTCTTT. Translation gives CASTPTQDTEAFF. V is TRBV25-1 and J is TRBJ1-1; D remains unclear. The CDR3 length is 13 residues. Trimming took 7 bases from V and 3 from J, leaving 12 bases between them. The germline V gene encodes CDR1 MGHDK and CDR2 SYGVNS.

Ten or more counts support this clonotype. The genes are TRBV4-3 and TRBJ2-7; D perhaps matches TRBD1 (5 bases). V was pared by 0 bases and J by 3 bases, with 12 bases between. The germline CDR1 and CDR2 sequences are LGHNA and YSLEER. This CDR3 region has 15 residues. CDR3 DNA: TGCGCCAGCAGCCAAGATTACAGGACACACTACGAGCAGTACTTC. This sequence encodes CASSQDYRTHYEQYF.

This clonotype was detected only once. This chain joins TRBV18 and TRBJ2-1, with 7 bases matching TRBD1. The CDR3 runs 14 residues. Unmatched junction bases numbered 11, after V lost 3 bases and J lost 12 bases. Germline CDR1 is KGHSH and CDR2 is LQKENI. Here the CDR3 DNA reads TGTGCCAGCTCACCTTCCCGGGACAGTGGCGGGCAGTTCTTC. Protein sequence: CASSPSRDSGGQFF.

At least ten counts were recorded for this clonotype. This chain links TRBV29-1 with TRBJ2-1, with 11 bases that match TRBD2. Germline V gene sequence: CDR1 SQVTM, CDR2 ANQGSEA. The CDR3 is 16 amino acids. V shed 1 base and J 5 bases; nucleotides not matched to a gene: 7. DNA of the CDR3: TGCAGCGTTGAAGGAATAGCGGGAGGGATCAACAATGAGCAGTTCTTC. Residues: CSVEGIAGGINNEQFF.

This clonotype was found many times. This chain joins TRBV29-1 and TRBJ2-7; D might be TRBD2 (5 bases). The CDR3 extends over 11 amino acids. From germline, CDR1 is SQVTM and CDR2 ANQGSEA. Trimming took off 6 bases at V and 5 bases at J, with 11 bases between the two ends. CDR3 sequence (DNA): TGCAGCGTCAAAGCGGCCGACGAGCAGTACTTC. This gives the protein CSVKAADEQYF.

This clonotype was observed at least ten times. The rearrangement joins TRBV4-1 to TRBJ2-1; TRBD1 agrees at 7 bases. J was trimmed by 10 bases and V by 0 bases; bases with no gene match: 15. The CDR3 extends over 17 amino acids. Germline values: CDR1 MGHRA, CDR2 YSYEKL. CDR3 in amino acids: CASSQDPGQSLPYEQFF. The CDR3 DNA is TGCGCCAGCAGCCAAGATCCGGGACAGTCTCTCCCCTACGAGCAGTTCTTC.

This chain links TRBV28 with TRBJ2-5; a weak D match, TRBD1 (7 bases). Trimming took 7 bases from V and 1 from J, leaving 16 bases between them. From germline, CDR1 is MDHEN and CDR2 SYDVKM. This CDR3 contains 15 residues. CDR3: CASTVPGGLQETQYF. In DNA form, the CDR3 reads TGTGCCAGCACGGTTCCAGGGGGACTCCAAGAGACCCAGTACTTC.

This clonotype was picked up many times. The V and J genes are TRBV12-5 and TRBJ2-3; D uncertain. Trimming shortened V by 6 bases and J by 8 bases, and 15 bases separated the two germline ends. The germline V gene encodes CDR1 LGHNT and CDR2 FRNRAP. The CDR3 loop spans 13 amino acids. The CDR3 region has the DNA TGTGCTAGTGGCCCTTCCTACCCGGGTACGCAGTATTTT. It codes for CASGPSYPGTQYF.

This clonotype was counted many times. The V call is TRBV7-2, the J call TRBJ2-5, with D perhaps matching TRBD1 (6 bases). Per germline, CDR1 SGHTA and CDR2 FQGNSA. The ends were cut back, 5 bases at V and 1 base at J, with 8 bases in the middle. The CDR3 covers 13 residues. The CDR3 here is CASSPDSQETQYF. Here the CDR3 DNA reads TGTGCCAGCAGCCCGGACAGCCAAGAGACCCAGTACTTC.

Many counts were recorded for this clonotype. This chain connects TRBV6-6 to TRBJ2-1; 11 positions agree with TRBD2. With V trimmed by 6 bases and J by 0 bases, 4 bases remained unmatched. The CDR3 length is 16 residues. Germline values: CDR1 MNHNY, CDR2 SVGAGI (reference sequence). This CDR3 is CASSLTSGSSYNEQFF. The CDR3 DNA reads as TGTGCCAGCAGCCTCACTAGCGGGAGCTCCTACAATGAGCAGTTCTTC.

The CDR3 DNA sequence: TGTGCCAGCAGCCGAGGGACTGAGCAGTATTTT. Amino acids: CASSRGTEQYF. The chain carries TRBV11-3 and TRBJ2-3, with a tentative D call TRBD2 (6 bases). This CDR3 comprises 11 residues. CDR1 is SGHNT, CDR2 YENEEA, per germline. Trimming removed 5 bases at V and 11 bases at J, with 11 bases between.

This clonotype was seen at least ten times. The CDR3 sequence: CASTYGDRESGANVLTF. The DNA of the CDR3 is TGTGCCAGCACCTATGGGGACAGGGAATCTGGGGCCAACGTCCTGACTTTC. The V gene is TRBV5-5, the J gene TRBJ2-6; TRBD1 matches at 9 bases. The CDR3 extends over 17 amino acids. Germline V lookup: CDR1 SGHKS, CDR2 YYEKEE (reference sequence). Trimming at V came to 6 bases and at J to 1 base, leaving 8 bases not matched to a gene. Filled out from reference TRBV5-5 and TRBJ2-6, the complete variable domain reads DAGVTQSPTHLIKTRGQQVTLRCSPISGHKSVSWYQQVLGQGPQFIFQYYEKEERGRGNFPDRFSARQFPNYSSELNVNALLLGDSALYLCASTYGDRESGANVLTFGAGSRLTVL.

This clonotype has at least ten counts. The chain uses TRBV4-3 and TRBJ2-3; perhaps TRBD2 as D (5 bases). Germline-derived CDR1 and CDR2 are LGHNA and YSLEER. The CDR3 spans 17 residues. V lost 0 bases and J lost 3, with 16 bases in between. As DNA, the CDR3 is TGCGCCAGCAGCCAAGATCCGGGAACTTACATTACAGATACGCAGTATTTT. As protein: CASSQDPGTYITDTQYF.

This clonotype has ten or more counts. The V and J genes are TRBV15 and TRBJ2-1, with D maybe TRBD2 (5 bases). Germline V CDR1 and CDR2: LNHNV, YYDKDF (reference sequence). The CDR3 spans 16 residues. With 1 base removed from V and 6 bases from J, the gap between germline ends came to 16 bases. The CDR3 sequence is CATSRVPGNVLNEQFF. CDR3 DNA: TGTGCCACCAGCAGAGTTCCGGGAAATGTACTCAATGAGCAGTTCTTC. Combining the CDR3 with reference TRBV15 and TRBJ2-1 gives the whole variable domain DAMVIQNPRYQVTQFGKPVTLSCSQTLNHNVMYWYQQKSSQAPKLLFHYYDKDFNNEADTPDNFQSRRPNTSFCFLDIRSPGLGDTAMYLCATSRVPGNVLNEQFFGPGTRLTVL.

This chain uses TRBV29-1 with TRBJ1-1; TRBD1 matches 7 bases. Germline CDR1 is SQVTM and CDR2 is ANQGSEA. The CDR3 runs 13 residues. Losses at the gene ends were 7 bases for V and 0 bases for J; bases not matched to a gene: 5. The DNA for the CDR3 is TGCAGCGCTATACAGGGGATGAACACTGAAGCTTTCTTT. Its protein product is CSAIQGMNTEAFF.

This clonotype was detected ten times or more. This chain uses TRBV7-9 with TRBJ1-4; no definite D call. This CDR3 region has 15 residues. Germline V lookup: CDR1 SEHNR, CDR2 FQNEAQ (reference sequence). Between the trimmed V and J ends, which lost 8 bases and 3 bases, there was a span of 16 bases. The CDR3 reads CASQGGVIPNEKLFF. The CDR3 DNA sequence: TGTGCCAGCCAAGGCGGGGTCATTCCTAATGAAAAACTGTTTTTT.

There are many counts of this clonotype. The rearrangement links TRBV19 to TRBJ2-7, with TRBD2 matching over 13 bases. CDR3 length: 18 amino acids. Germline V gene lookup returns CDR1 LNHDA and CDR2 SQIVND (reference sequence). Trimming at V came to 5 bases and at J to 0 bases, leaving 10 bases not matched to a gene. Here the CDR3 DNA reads TGTGCCAGTAGTCCAGGACTAGCGGGGGCCGCCGTCTCCTACGAGCAGTACTTC. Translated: CASSPGLAGAAVSYEQYF.